These 15 T cell receptor beta chains were sequenced from one sample in a study of control samples from healthy donors and cancer patients. Sequenced by immunoSEQ multiplex PCR; TCRdb stores in-frame clones only, minus some. The data hold some 100,000 clones, with 80% to 90% observed a single time. The sample was blood. These receptors came from a woman aged 50 to 65 in good health.

The chain joins TRBV29-1 to TRBJ2-7; tentative D call: TRBD1 (5 bases). V shed 5 bases and J shed 2 bases, with 16 bases lying between them. The germline gives CDR1 SQVTM, CDR2 ANQGSEA. The CDR3 spans 14 residues. DNA for the CDR3: TGCAGCGTTCTTCAGGGATGGCCAACCTACGAGCAGTACTTC. Its protein product is CSVLQGWPTYEQYF.

V is TRBV19 and J is TRBJ2-1; 10 bases are a match to TRBD2. Germline V gene sequence: CDR1 LNHDA, CDR2 SQIVND (reference sequence). This CDR3 region has 15 residues. With V trimmed by 8 bases and J by 0 bases, 4 bases remained unmatched. CDR3 loop: CASWSSGSSYNEQFF. The CDR3 nucleotides are TGTGCCAGTTGGTCTAGCGGGAGCTCCTACAATGAGCAGTTCTTC.

This clone was detected once. CDR3 in amino acids: CASSQETGTGELFF. The CDR3 region has the DNA TGTGCCAGCAGCCAAGAAACAGGGACCGGGGAGCTGTTTTTT. The J gene is TRBJ2-2, the V gene TRBV3-1 (or the pseudogene TRBV3-2), with a possible D match to TRBD1 (6 bases). There are 14 residues in the CDR3. Trimming removed 0 bases from V and 5 bases from J, with 7 bases in between. CDR1 and CDR2 from the germline V gene are LGHDT and YNNKEL (reference sequence).

The V gene is TRBV7-9, the J gene TRBJ2-2; perhaps TRBD2 as D (6 bases). There are 15 residues in the CDR3. The V gene lost 4 bases and the J gene lost 2 bases, with 11 bases spanning the gap. CDR1 and CDR2 from the germline V gene are SEHNR and FQNEAQ (reference sequence). The CDR3 loop reads CASSSGGGNTGELFF. The CDR3 region has the DNA TGTGCCAGCAGCTCCGGGGGAGGAAACACCGGGGAGCTGTTTTTT.

The chain joins TRBV6-5 to TRBJ1-2, with D perhaps TRBD1 (6 bases). V dropped 6 bases and J dropped 7 bases, with 15 bases sitting between them. Germline V gene sequence: CDR1 MNHEY, CDR2 SVGAGI. The CDR3 sequence is 13 residues long. CDR3 residues: CASSQNRVRGYTF. The CDR3 nucleotides read TGTGCCAGCAGCCAGAACAGGGTTCGTGGCTACACCTTC.

The chain links TRBV6-5 to TRBJ1-1; the D is unclear. Trimming shortened V by 4 bases and J by 1 base, and 10 bases separated the two germline ends. This CDR3 is 14 amino acids long. Germline CDR1 reads MNHEY; CDR2 reads SVGAGI. CDR3 DNA: TGTGCCAGCAGTTTGTATCCAGGGAACACTGAAGCTTTCTTT. Translated: CASSLYPGNTEAFF.

This chain links TRBV14 with TRBJ2-5; D remains ambiguous. V was pared by 1 base and J by 3 bases, with 3 bases between. The germline gives CDR1 SGHDN, CDR2 FVKESK. The CDR3 has 12 residues. The CDR3 here is CASSQVKETQYF. The DNA for the CDR3 is TGTGCCAGCAGCCAAGTTAAAGAGACCCAGTACTTC. Variable domain in full (rest from reference TRBV14 and TRBJ2-5): EAGVTQFPSHSVIEKGQTVTLRCDPISGHDNLYWYRRVMGKEIKFLLHFVKESKQDESGMPNNRFLAERTGGTYSTLKVQPAELEDSGVYFCASSQVKETQYFGPGTRLLVL.

The chain links TRBV6-4 to TRBJ2-3; D gene unclear. Trimming cost V 5 bases and J 0 bases, with 9 bases left between them. Germline-derived CDR1 and CDR2 are MRHNA and SNTAGT. The length of the CDR3 is 14 residues. The CDR3 reads CASSPEPSTDTQYF. DNA for the CDR3: TGTGCCAGCAGTCCGGAACCTAGCACAGATACGCAGTATTTT.

V is TRBV29-1 and J is TRBJ2-2; no clear D gene. The CDR3 spans 11 residues. V dropped 4 bases and J dropped 6 bases, with 6 bases sitting between them. Germline values: CDR1 SQVTM, CDR2 ANQGSEA. This CDR3 is CSVGQAGELFF. CDR3 in DNA: TGCAGCGTTGGTCAAGCCGGGGAGCTGTTTTTT.

The chain's CDR3 is CASTADSRSGLGYTF. For the CDR3, the DNA is TGTGCCAGCACCGCGGACAGCCGATCGGGACTTGGCTACACCTTC. The chain joins TRBV3-1 (or the pseudogene TRBV3-2) to TRBJ1-2; D is possibly TRBD1 (6 bases). The germline V gene has CDR1 LGHDT and CDR2 YNNKEL (reference sequence). The length of the CDR3 is 15 residues. Trimming took off 7 bases at V and 7 bases at J, with 22 bases between the two ends.

This chain uses TRBV7-2 with TRBJ2-7; 9 bases line up with TRBD1. The ends lost 1 base at V and 1 base at J; junction bases unmatched: 5. This CDR3 is built from 16 residues. Germline loops: CDR1 SGHTA, CDR2 FQGNSA. The CDR3 bases are TGTGCCAGCAGCTTAGGGACCGGGACAGGGTCCTACGAGCAGTACGTC. Protein sequence: CASSLGTGTGSYEQYV.

CDR3 region: CASSLSPPEKLFF. The CDR3 nucleotides are TGTGCCAGCTCGCTGAGTCCCCCTGAAAAACTGTTTTTT. V is TRBV12-3 or TRBV12-4 and J is TRBJ1-4; D unresolved. Trimming pared 8 bases from V and 7 bases from J, leaving 14 bases between. The CDR3 extends over 13 amino acids.

This chain joins TRBV18 and TRBJ1-5; D ambiguous. Germline CDR1 and CDR2: KGHSH and LQKENI. The V and J ends lost 6 bases and 8 bases respectively, with 11 bases between them. The CDR3 is 12 amino acids. CDR3 DNA: TGTGCCAGCTCCCCAGCCATGGAGCCCCAGCATTTT. Protein sequence: CASSPAMEPQHF.

The genes are TRBV11-2 and TRBJ2-7; the match to TRBD2 covers 7 bases. This CDR3 is built from 14 residues. Trimming at V came to 7 bases and at J to 5 bases, leaving 11 bases not matched to a gene. CDR1 and CDR2 from the germline V gene are SGHAT and FQNNGV. CDR3 sequence (DNA): TGTGCCAGCAACCCTGGCGGGGGTACCCACGAGCAGTACTTC. Translation: CASNPGGGTHEQYF.

This clone was recorded only once. This chain uses TRBV7-2 with TRBJ2-5; the match to TRBD2 covers 7 bases. The CDR3 length is 15 residues. The V and J ends lost 4 bases and 3 bases, in that order; junction bases with no gene match: 8. Germline loops: CDR1 SGHTA, CDR2 FQGNSA. CDR3 region: CASSSMGLPKETQYF. CDR3 in DNA: TGTGCCAGCAGCTCCATGGGACTACCAAAAGAGACCCAGTACTTC. Combining the CDR3 with reference TRBV7-2 and TRBJ2-5 gives the whole variable domain GAGVSQSPSNKVTEKGKDVELRCDPISGHTALYWYRQSLGQGLEFLIYFQGNSAPDKSGLPSDRFSAERTGGSVSTLTIQRTQQEDSAVYLCASSSMGLPKETQYFGPGTRLLVL.